This TCR beta chain stems from a study of control samples from healthy donors and cancer patients. Libraries were prepared by immunoSEQ multiplex PCR; TCRdb keeps only in-frame clonotypes and omits some of them. The sample lists some 130,000 clones, roughly 92% occurring once. With 1 base removed from V and 5 bases from J, the gap between germline ends came to 3 bases. The CDR3 is made up of 11 amino acids. CDR1 MNHEY and CDR2 SVGAGI come from the germline V gene. The V call is TRBV6-5, the J call TRBJ2-7; D is uncertain. This clonotype originated in a man aged 18-30 years in good health. Sequences were obtained from blood. This CDR3 is CASSYLDEQYF. As DNA, the CDR3 is TGTGCCAGCAGTTACTTAGACGAGCAGTACTTC.